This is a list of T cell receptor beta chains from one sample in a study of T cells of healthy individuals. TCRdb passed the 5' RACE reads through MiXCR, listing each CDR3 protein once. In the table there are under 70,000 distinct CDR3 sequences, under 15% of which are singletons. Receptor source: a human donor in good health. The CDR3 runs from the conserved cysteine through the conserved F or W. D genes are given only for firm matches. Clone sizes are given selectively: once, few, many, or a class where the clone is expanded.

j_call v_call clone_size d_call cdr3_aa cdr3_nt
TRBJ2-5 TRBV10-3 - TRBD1 CAISVGTGLQETQYF TGTGCCATCAGTGTTGGGACAGGACTCCAAGAGACCCAGTACTTC
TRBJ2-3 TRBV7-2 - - CASSLGLDGRARGITDTQYF TGTGCCAGCAGCTTGGGACTAGACGGTCGGGCCAGGGGGATCACAGATACGCAGTATTTT
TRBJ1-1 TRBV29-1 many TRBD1 CSVVGQGGIEAFF TGCAGCGTTGTTGGACAGGGAGGGATTGAAGCTTTCTTT
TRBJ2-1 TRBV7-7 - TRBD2 CASSLTSGNYNEQFF TGTGCCAGCAGCCTAACTAGCGGGAACTACAATGAGCAGTTCTTC
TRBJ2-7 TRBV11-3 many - CASSLTEGEQYF TGTGCCAGCAGCTTAACCGAAGGCGAGCAGTACTTC
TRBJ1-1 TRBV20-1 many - CSAGRGGTEAFF TGCAGTGCTGGAAGAGGGGGAACTGAAGCTTTCTTT
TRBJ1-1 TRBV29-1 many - CSDRKGVLAEAFF TGCAGCGACCGAAAGGGGGTCTTGGCTGAAGCTTTCTTT
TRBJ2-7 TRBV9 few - CASSVAATTGSYEQYF TGTGCCAGCAGCGTAGCGGCCACAACAGGGTCCTACGAGCAGTACTTC
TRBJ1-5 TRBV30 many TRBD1 CAWSSGQGGSQPQHF TGTGCCTGGTCGTCGGGACAGGGTGGGAGTCAGCCCCAGCATTTT
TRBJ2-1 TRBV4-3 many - CASSQDRLAGNEQFF TGCGCCAGCAGCCAAGATAGGTTAGCAGGCAATGAGCAGTTCTTC
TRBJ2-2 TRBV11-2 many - CASSLEITGGELFF TGTGCCAGCAGCTTGGAGATAACGGGCGGGGAGCTGTTTTTT
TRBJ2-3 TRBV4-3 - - CASSLGGIPTDTQYF TGCGCCAGCAGCCTCGGGGGAATACCCACAGATACGCAGTATTTT
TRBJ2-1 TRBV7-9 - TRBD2 CASSPPIRLAVYNEQFF TGTGCCAGCAGCCCGCCCATCCGACTAGCGGTCTACAATGAGCAGTTCTTC
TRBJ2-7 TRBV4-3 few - CASSQGRGFEQYF TGCGCCAGCAGCCAAGGTCGGGGGTTCGAGCAGTACTTC
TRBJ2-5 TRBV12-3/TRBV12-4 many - CASSSLTGRSLPETQYF TGTGCCAGCAGTTCCCTGACAGGGAGGTCCCTTCCAGAGACCCAGTACTTC
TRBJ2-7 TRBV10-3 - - CAISDGREWDYEQYF TGTGCCATCAGTGATGGAAGGGAGTGGGATTACGAGCAGTACTTC
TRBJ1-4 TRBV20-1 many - CSAREGGNEKLFF TGCAGTGCTAGAGAGGGTGGTAATGAAAAACTGTTTTTT
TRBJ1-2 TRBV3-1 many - CASTIGTRRVGYTF TGTGCCAGCACCATCGGGACCCGGAGGGTTGGCTACACCTTC
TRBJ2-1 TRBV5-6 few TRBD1 CASSPGQGAGNEQFF TGTGCCAGCAGCCCGGGACAGGGGGCTGGCAATGAGCAGTTCTTC
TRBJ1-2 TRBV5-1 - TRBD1 CASSAPLTGEGYTF TGCGCCAGCAGCGCCCCCCTGACAGGGGAGGGCTACACCTTC
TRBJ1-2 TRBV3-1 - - CASSHKGDYGYTF TGTGCCAGCAGCCATAAAGGGGACTATGGCTACACCTTC
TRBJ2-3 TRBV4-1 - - CASSQQEASTDTQYF TGCGCCAGCAGCCAACAAGAAGCTAGCACAGATACGCAGTATTTT
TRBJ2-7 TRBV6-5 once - CATTPGSFSYEQYF TGTGCCACCACCCCGGGGTCCTTCTCCTACGAGCAGTACTTC
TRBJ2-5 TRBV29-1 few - CSVRTSASPSAF TGCAGCGTACGGACTTCAGCCAGCCCCTCGGCCTTC